The 28 T cell receptor beta chains below were found in one sample sequenced in a study of blood T cell repertoires in COVID-19. Profiling relied on immunoSEQ multiplex PCR, and the TCRdb table lists in-frame clones only, not all of them. The sample records some 200,000 clones, approximately 90% being singletons. The sequenced sample was peripheral blood. The receptor set was obtained from a woman of 80 years or more in a cohort sampled during active or convalescent COVID-19.

This chain links TRBV29-1 with TRBJ2-2; D is undetermined. Between the trimmed V and J ends, which lost 4 bases and 5 bases, there was a span of 11 bases. The germline gives CDR1 SQVTM, CDR2 ANQGSEA. The CDR3 totals 13 residues. The CDR3 DNA reads TGCAGCGTTGGGGCTACCAGGACCGGGGAGCTGTTTTTT. The encoded protein is CSVGATRTGELFF.

The genes are TRBV7-2 and TRBJ2-1, with D perhaps matching TRBD1 (6 bases). CDR1 is SGHTA, CDR2 FQGNSA, per germline. V lost 5 bases and J 4 bases, leaving 21 bases between the germline ends. The CDR3 extends over 17 amino acids. DNA of the CDR3: TGTGCCAGCAGCCATCAATGGGCCAGGGGATTGTACAATGAGCAGTTCTTC. Protein: CASSHQWARGLYNEQFF. Full variable domain (remainder filled in from reference TRBV7-2 and TRBJ2-1): GAGVSQSPSNKVTEKGKDVELRCDPISGHTALYWYRQSLGQGLEFLIYFQGNSAPDKSGLPSDRFSAERTGGSVSTLTIQRTQQEDSAVYLCASSHQWARGLYNEQFFGPGTRLTVL.

This clone was seen a handful of times. The chain combines TRBV29-1 with TRBJ2-1; 7 bases map to TRBD2. Germline assignment: CDR1 SQVTM and CDR2 ANQGSEA. This CDR3 is 14 amino acids long. V lost 6 bases and J lost 6; bases outside the gene matches: 11. CDR3 sequence (DNA): TGCAGCGTGGTAGCGGGTTCCACAAGCAATGAGCAGTTCTTC. As protein: CSVVAGSTSNEQFF.

The table lists this clone with a few counts. V and J are TRBV30 and TRBJ2-3; TRBD2 aligns across 15 bases. Per the germline V gene, CDR1 is GTSNPN and CDR2 is SVGIG (reference sequence). V gave up 3 bases and J gave up 5 bases; unmatched junction bases: 0. CDR3 length: 14 residues. CDR3 bases: TGTGCCTGGAGGGGACTAGCGGGAGGAGATACGCAGTATTTT. Translating it yields CAWRGLAGGDTQYF.

The genes are TRBV19 and TRBJ2-4; D perhaps matches TRBD2 (5 bases). There are 16 residues in the CDR3. Trimming left V 3 bases short and J 7 bases short, with 19 bases between. Germline lookup yields CDR1 LNHDA and CDR2 SQIVND (reference sequence). CDR3 in DNA: TGTGCCAGTAGTATCGAGGGCGGGCACCCGAGGAACATTCAGTACTTC. This sequence encodes CASSIEGGHPRNIQYF. Complete variable domain (other parts from reference TRBV19 and TRBJ2-4): DGGITQSPKYLFRKEGQNVTLSCEQNLNHDAMYWYRQDPGQGLRLIYYSQIVNDFQKGDIAEGYSVSREKKESFPLTVTSAQKNPTAFYLCASSIEGGHPRNIQYFGAGTRLSVL.

The V gene is TRBV6-1, the J gene TRBJ2-7; D unresolved. This CDR3 comprises 15 residues. The germline gives CDR1 MNHNS, CDR2 SASEGT. The V end was cut by 3 bases, the J end by 1 base, with 13 bases between. The CDR3 bases are TGTGCCAGCAGTGATTTAACTTTCGTTTCCTACGAGCAGTACGTC. Amino acids: CASSDLTFVSYEQYV.

The rearrangement links TRBV21-1 to TRBJ2-1; the table calls TRBD2, which could not be checked here. TRBV21-1 is a recognized pseudogene. This CDR3 contains 16 residues. The CDR3 loop reads CASSKAEKSSYNEQFF. The CDR3 coding sequence is TGTGCCAGCAGCAAAGCCGAGAAGAGCTCCTACAATGAGCAGTTCTTC.

This chain connects TRBV19 to TRBJ1-6; 9 nucleotides match TRBD1. The CDR3 is 18 residues long. Per germline, CDR1 LNHDA and CDR2 SQIVND (reference sequence). V shed 7 bases, J shed 0 bases, and the junction held 10 bases outside the gene matches. CDR3 amino acids: CASTQYGTGSSYNSPLHF. The CDR3 coding sequence is TGTGCCAGTACCCAGTATGGGACAGGGAGCTCCTATAATTCACCCCTCCACTTT.

The chain has TRBV11-2 and TRBJ2-1, with D perhaps TRBD2 (5 bases). V lost 0 bases and J 0 bases, leaving 15 bases between the germline ends. This CDR3 contains 18 residues. The germline CDR1 and CDR2 sequences are SGHAT and FQNNGV. DNA for the CDR3: TGTGCCAGCAGCTTAGATATGGGCGGGCCCTACTCCTACAATGAGCAGTTCTTC. It yields the protein CASSLDMGGPYSYNEQFF.

The CDR3 loop reads CATSRGRTGLGSYNSPLHF. The CDR3 DNA sequence: TGTGCCACCAGCAGGGGACGGACAGGGCTTGGCTCCTATAATTCACCCCTCCACTTT. The chain employs TRBV15 and TRBJ1-6; TRBD1 aligns across 8 bases. Germline-derived CDR1 and CDR2 are LNHNV and YYDKDF (reference sequence). Trimming removed 3 bases from V and 0 bases from J; junction bases left unmatched: 10. This CDR3 has 19 residues.

J is TRBJ2-7 and V is TRBV28; D gene unclear. CDR1 is MDHEN and CDR2 is SYDVKM in the germline V gene. Trimming stripped 8 bases from V and 3 bases from J, with 14 bases between. The CDR3 covers 13 residues. As DNA, the CDR3 is TGTGCCAGCGGTCTGTCAGCGATCTACGAGCAGTACTTC. Translated: CASGLSAIYEQYF.

The chain recombines TRBV19 with TRBJ1-1, with D perhaps matching TRBD1 (5 bases). Looked up from germline, CDR1 is LNHDA and CDR2 is SQIVND (reference sequence). Deletions cut 4 bases from V and 6 bases from J, with 12 bases between. There are 13 residues in the CDR3. The CDR3 DNA follows: TGTGCCAGTAGTAGAAAACAGGTCTCTGAAGCTTTCTTT. It translates to CASSRKQVSEAFF.

The chain has TRBV25-1 and TRBJ2-7, with D perhaps TRBD1 (6 bases). CDR1 is MGHDK, CDR2 SYGVNS, per germline. CDR3 length: 14 amino acids. V lost 0 bases and J 7 bases, leaving 13 bases between the germline ends. The CDR3 DNA reads TGTGCCAGCAGTGAATATGGGGGCCAGGAGGAGCAGTACTTC. Protein sequence: CASSEYGGQEEQYF.

CDR3 region: CASSPQQGAEMTGELFF. The CDR3 nucleotides read TGTGCCAGCTCACCACAGCAGGGGGCTGAAATGACCGGGGAGCTGTTTTTT. This sequence joins TRBV18 and TRBJ2-2; 8 nucleotides agree with TRBD1. CDR3 length: 17 residues. V shed 1 base, J shed 5 bases, and the junction held 9 bases outside the gene matches. The germline V gene has CDR1 KGHSH and CDR2 LQKENI.

J is TRBJ2-7 and V is TRBV7-8, with a tentative D call TRBD1 (6 bases). The V gene lost 6 bases and the J gene lost 0 bases, with 15 bases spanning the gap. This CDR3 contains 15 residues. The V gene's germline CDR1 is SGHVS and CDR2 FQNEAQ. The CDR3 region has the DNA TGTGCCAGCAGTATACAGGGTAGTGGCTCCTACGAGCAGTACTTC. Its translation: CASSIQGSGSYEQYF.

The chain recombines TRBV9 with TRBJ1-1; perhaps TRBD1 as D (5 bases). V lost 0 bases and J lost 3, with 6 bases in between. The germline V gene encodes CDR1 SGDLS and CDR2 YYNGEE. This CDR3 spans 13 amino acids. CDR3 amino acids: CASSVGGDTEAFF. CDR3 sequence (DNA): TGTGCCAGCAGCGTAGGGGGGGACACTGAAGCTTTCTTT. Combining the CDR3 with reference TRBV9 and TRBJ1-1 gives the whole variable domain DSGVTQTPKHLITATGQRVTLRCSPRSGDLSVYWYQQSLDQGLQFLIQYYNGEERAKGNILERFSAQQFPDLHSELNLSSLELGDSALYFCASSVGGDTEAFFGQGTRLTVV.

This clone was seen only once. The V and J genes are TRBV15 and TRBJ2-5; D is undetermined. The CDR3 contains 12 residues. From germline, CDR1 is LNHNV and CDR2 YYDKDF (reference sequence). V lost 4 bases to trimming and J lost 5 bases, with 8 bases between them. CDR3 nucleotides: TGTGCCACCAGCACAGGTCGGGAGACCCAGTACTTC. Protein sequence: CATSTGRETQYF.

The rearrangement uses TRBV6-2 or TRBV6-3 and TRBJ2-4; TRBD1 matches 9 bases. The CDR3 loop spans 13 amino acids. Germline V gives CDR1 MNHEY, CDR2 SVGEGT. The V segment lost 4 bases and the J segment 6 bases; nucleotides outside the gene matches: 1. The CDR3 DNA sequence: TGTGCCAGCAGTTGGGACAGGGCAAACATTCAGTACTTC. It codes for CASSWDRANIQYF.

V usage is TRBV28 and J usage is TRBJ2-7; 11 nucleotides align to TRBD1. The V segment lost 6 bases and the J segment 6 bases; nucleotides outside the gene matches: 1. CDR1 is MDHEN, CDR2 SYDVKM, per germline. The CDR3 is 12 amino acids. CDR3 coding DNA: TGTGCCAGCAGGGGGACAGGGGGCGAGCAGTACTTC. Amino acid sequence: CASRGTGGEQYF. The complete variable domain, with remaining parts taken from reference TRBV28 and TRBJ2-7, reads DVKVTQSSRYLVKRTGEKVFLECVQDMDHENMFWYRQDPGLGLRLIYFSYDVKMKEKGDIPEGYSVSREKKERFSLILESASTNQTSMYLCASRGTGGEQYFGPGTRLTVT.

The chain joins TRBV5-1 to TRBJ1-1, with 7 positions matching TRBD1. The CDR3 contains 13 residues. Germline V gene lookup returns CDR1 SGHRS and CDR2 YFSETQ. V lost 3 bases and J lost 3; bases outside the gene matches: 2. CDR3 sequence: CASSWGQHTEAFF. DNA for the CDR3: TGCGCCAGCAGCTGGGGACAGCACACTGAAGCTTTCTTT. Full variable domain (rest looked up from reference TRBV5-1 and TRBJ1-1): KAGVTQTPRYLIKTRGQQVTLSCSPISGHRSVSWYQQTPGQGLQFLFEYFSETQRNKGNFPGRFSGRQFSNSRSEMNVSTLELGDSALYLCASSWGQHTEAFFGQGTRLTVV.

This clone was seen a single time. This chain links TRBV11-3 with TRBJ1-1; weak D call: TRBD1 (6 bases). This CDR3 contains 14 residues. Germline assignment: CDR1 SGHNT and CDR2 YENEEA. The germline V and J ends were trimmed by 5 bases and 0 bases, with 10 bases remaining between them. The CDR3 loop is CASSQDSMNTEAFF. For the CDR3, the DNA is TGTGCCAGCAGCCAGGACAGTATGAACACTGAAGCTTTCTTT.

This clone was seen a single time. The chain combines TRBV28 with TRBJ2-5, with TRBD1 as a possible D gene (7 bases). This CDR3 comprises 14 residues. The V and J ends lost 7 bases and 4 bases respectively, with 16 bases between them. The V gene's germline CDR1 is MDHEN and CDR2 SYDVKM. This chain's CDR3 is CASTGQGGPETQYF. Written as DNA, the CDR3 is TGTGCCAGCACAGGGCAGGGGGGTCCAGAGACCCAGTACTTC.

The sample holds one count of this clone. The chain is built from TRBV5-5 and TRBJ1-4; TRBD1 agrees at 8 bases. The CDR3 sequence is 17 residues long. The J segment lost 5 bases and the V segment lost 3 bases, leaving 12 bases of the junction unmatched. CDR1 is SGHKS, CDR2 YYEKEE, per germline (reference sequence). CDR3 residues: CASSWGIRTGSNEKLFF. CDR3 DNA: TGTGCCAGCAGCTGGGGGATTCGGACAGGGAGCAATGAAAAACTGTTTTTT.

The gene calls are TRBV28 and TRBJ1-5; 9 bases match TRBD1. Germline CDR1 MDHEN, CDR2 SYDVKM. This CDR3 spans 15 amino acids. The junction had 8 bases not matched to a gene; V was cut back by 5 bases and J by 6 bases. CDR3 loop: CASSRRTGGVQPQHF. As DNA, the CDR3 is TGTGCCAGCAGTCGGAGAACAGGGGGCGTTCAGCCCCAGCATTTT.

This sequence joins TRBV10-1 and TRBJ2-1; D is ambiguous. The CDR3 spans 12 residues. The germline V gene has CDR1 WNHNN and CDR2 SYGVQD (reference sequence). Trimming took off 2 bases at V and 10 bases at J, with 9 bases between the two ends. The CDR3 loop is CASSELAGEQFF. CDR3 DNA: TGCGCCAGCAGTGAGCTGGCCGGGGAGCAGTTCTTC.

V gene TRBV7-9 combines with J gene TRBJ2-7, with TRBD1 identical over 9 bases. V dropped 1 base and J dropped 3; count of bases not matched to a gene: 4. Germline V lookup: CDR1 SEHNR, CDR2 FQNEAQ (reference sequence). This CDR3 is built from 15 residues. The CDR3 is CASSLGDRVDYEQYF. CDR3 DNA: TGTGCCAGCAGCTTAGGGGACAGGGTTGACTACGAGCAGTACTTC.

This clone was detected a few times. The chain has TRBV28 and TRBJ1-1; maybe TRBD1 (6 bases). The CDR3 is made up of 14 amino acids. The germline V gene has CDR1 MDHEN and CDR2 SYDVKM. V was trimmed by 8 bases and J by 0 bases, leaving 13 bases between them. The CDR3 sequence: CASFNRALNTEAFF. For the CDR3, the DNA is TGTGCCAGCTTCAACAGGGCTCTGAACACTGAAGCTTTCTTT.

V is TRBV11-3 and J is TRBJ2-5; D is uncertain. This CDR3 contains 15 residues. V was trimmed by 5 bases and J by 1 base, leaving 14 bases between them. CDR1 SGHNT and CDR2 YENEEA come from the germline V gene. The CDR3: CASSPTPSAQETQYF. As DNA, the CDR3 is TGTGCCAGCAGCCCCACACCAAGCGCCCAAGAGACCCAGTACTTC.